These T cell receptor beta chains were read from a single sample in a study of identical twins. TCRdb redid the calling of the 5' RACE reads with MiXCR, one entry per CDR3 protein. Of under 250,000 distinct CDR3 sequences detected, 7.5% appear once; the ten largest clones hold less than 6.5%. This sample was also put to use in a study of yellow fever vaccine responses in identical twins.

The specimen sequenced was CD8+ T cells sorted from blood. These receptors all come from a woman under 30 in good health. Each CDR3 is given with its conserved first and last residue. The order of the fields is J gene, CDR3 length, clone size, D gene, V gene, CDR3 DNA, CDR3 protein. D genes are given only for firm matches. Clone size is given for some rows only: seen once, a few or many times, or a class if the clone is expanded.

TRBJ2-5 14 many - TRBV4-1 TGCGCCAGCAGCCAAGTACTTTATCAAGAGACCCAGTACTTC CASSQVLYQETQYF
TRBJ2-2 17 few TRBD1 TRBV24-1 TGTGCCACCAGTGATGCGATAGACAGGGGGTCGATCGGGGAGCTGTTTTTT CATSDAIDRGSIGELFF
TRBJ2-3 13 few TRBD2 TRBV2 TGTGCCAGCCCTCTTCCTAGCGGAGATACGCAGTATTTT CASPLPSGDTQYF
TRBJ1-2 13 - TRBD1 TRBV6-5 TGTGCCAGCAGTTACTCGCTTTTGGACAGGGGGACCTTC CASSYSLLDRGTF
TRBJ1-5 13 few - TRBV7-9 TGTGCCAGCAGCCTCTCAGGGGCTCAGCCCCAGCATTTT CASSLSGAQPQHF
TRBJ2-2 16 many TRBD1 TRBV5-1 TGCGCCAGCAGCCCACCGGACAGGGCTAACACCGGGGAGCTGTTTTTT CASSPPDRANTGELFF
TRBJ1-1 15 many TRBD1 TRBV9 TGTGCCAGCAGCGGACAAGGGGGCAGGGGAACTGAAGCTTTCTTT CASSGQGGRGTEAFF
TRBJ2-6 16 many - TRBV12-3/TRBV12-4 TGTGCCAGCAGTTCGATCGACGGTACTGGGGCCAACGTCCTGACTTTC CASSSIDGTGANVLTF
TRBJ2-1 12 many - TRBV9 TGTGCCAGCAGCCCGTCTTACGATGAGCAGTTCTTC CASSPSYDEQFF
TRBJ2-7 12 few - TRBV28 TGTGCCAGCCGGAGGGGGAACTACGAGCAGTACTTC CASRRGNYEQYF